The next 25 T cell receptor beta chains were all read from a single sample in a study of T cell responses to AZD1222 COVID-19 vaccine (dated by TCRdb to about 2021). Receptor libraries were prepared by the immunoSEQ multiplex PCR assay. TCRdb's version of the immuneACCESS table is confined to in-frame rearrangements and falls short of the full clone set. An unresolved V gene accounts for under half of the shortfall where checked; the remainder is of unknown origin. The sample table records some 150,000 clones; 93% of these occur just once. The leading ten clones occupy about 3.9% of the sample. This sample's time point label indicates: baseline before first vaccination. This specimen consisted of peripheral blood, obtained on day 0 of AZD1222 vaccination. These receptors originate from an adult in good health.

The chain joins TRBV19 to TRBJ1-5; TRBD1 agrees at 7 bases. Per germline, CDR1 LNHDA and CDR2 SQIVND (reference sequence). This CDR3 contains 15 residues. V lost 5 bases and J lost 7; bases outside the gene matches: 11. The CDR3 reads CASSSRDSRDQPQHF. The CDR3 DNA follows: TGTGCCAGTAGTTCGAGGGACAGCCGGGACCAGCCCCAGCATTTT.

The chain carries TRBV6-2 or TRBV6-3 and TRBJ1-3; D gene uncertain. Germline V gene data show CDR1 as MNHEY and CDR2 as SVGEGT. V was shortened by 5 bases and J by 4 bases, with 12 bases between the two germline ends. This CDR3 comprises 14 residues. The CDR3 bases are TGTGCCAGCAGTACGCGGGCAAACGGAAACACCATATATTTT. The encoded protein is CASSTRANGNTIYF.

The chain links TRBV27 to TRBJ1-2; weak D call: TRBD1 (6 bases). CDR3 length: 12 residues. Trimming shortened V by 10 bases and J by 8 bases, and 17 bases separated the two germline ends. Germline assignment: CDR1 MNHEY and CDR2 SMNVEV (reference sequence). Here the CDR3 reads CATLDSGWGYTF. The CDR3 coding sequence is TGTGCCACCTTGGACAGTGGATGGGGCTACACCTTC.

The chain couples TRBV29-1 to TRBJ1-2; D ambiguous. V was clipped by 3 bases and J by 5 bases, with 19 bases between them. Germline V CDR1 and CDR2: SQVTM, ANQGSEA. The CDR3 length is 15 residues. The chain's CDR3 is CSVDSQKKDDYGYTF. Written as DNA, the CDR3 is TGCAGCGTTGACTCTCAGAAAAAGGACGATTATGGCTACACCTTC.

The chain is built from TRBV6-4 and TRBJ2-6; 8 bases map to TRBD1. The CDR3 length is 15 residues. Germline V gives CDR1 MRHNA, CDR2 SNTAGT. Trimming took 8 bases from V and 0 from J; bases not matched to a gene: 3. CDR3 sequence: CASGDRYSGANVLTF. CDR3 nucleotides: TGTGCCAGCGGGGACAGGTACTCTGGGGCCAACGTCCTGACTTTC.

The rearrangement links TRBV6-5 to TRBJ1-5; 9 positions match TRBD1. The junction had 11 bases not matched to a gene; V was cut back by 7 bases and J by 7 bases. Germline V CDR1 and CDR2: MNHEY, SVGAGI. The CDR3 totals 15 residues. As DNA, the CDR3 is TGTGCCAGCAAAATCGGGGGACAGGGCGAGCAGCCCCAGCATTTT. Translating it yields CASKIGGQGEQPQHF.

This chain connects TRBV7-9 to TRBJ2-5; D ambiguous. The CDR3 totals 15 residues. The ends were cut back, 5 bases at V and 5 bases at J, with 18 bases in the middle. Per the germline V gene, CDR1 is SEHNR and CDR2 is FQNEAQ (reference sequence). The CDR3 nucleotides read TGTGCCAGCAGCACCCACTCCCTTAACCGGGAGACCCAGTACTTC. Its translation is CASSTHSLNRETQYF.

The chain uses TRBV5-1 and TRBJ2-1; no clear D. V was trimmed by 4 bases and J by 0 bases, leaving 5 bases between them. The CDR3 extends over 13 amino acids. Germline V lookup: CDR1 SGHRS, CDR2 YFSETQ. The CDR3 sequence: CASSPVSYNEQFF. The CDR3 DNA is TGCGCCAGCAGCCCTGTCTCCTACAATGAGCAGTTCTTC.

This clone was observed a handful of times. The J gene is TRBJ1-2, the V gene TRBV13, with D possibly matching TRBD1 (5 bases). The CDR3 loop spans 15 amino acids. V shed 4 bases and J shed 1 base, with 13 bases lying between them. Germline CDR1 and CDR2: PRHDT and FYEKMQ (reference sequence). CDR3 in DNA: TGTGCCAGCAGCTCTGGGGACCGACGTAACTATGGCTACACCTTC. Its translation is CASSSGDRRNYGYTF. The full variable domain, in which reference TRBV13 and TRBJ1-2 provide the parts outside the CDR3, is AAGVIQSPRHLIKEKRETATLKCYPIPRHDTVYWYQQGPGQDPQFLISFYEKMQSDKGSIPDRFSAQQFSDYHSELNMSSLELGDSALYFCASSSGDRRNYGYTFGSGTRLTVV.

This sequence joins TRBV10-2 and TRBJ1-5; D unresolved. This CDR3 comprises 15 residues. Trimming shortened V by 6 bases and J by 4 bases, and 16 bases separated the two germline ends. The germline V gene encodes CDR1 WSHSY and CDR2 SAAADI. DNA for the CDR3: TGCGCCAGCAGGCCCGGGATACGGGAGAATCAGCCCCAGCATTTT. Its protein is CASRPGIRENQPQHF.

The CDR3 nucleotides are TGTGCCAGCAGTTCGGGGGGATCCGCAACCACCGGGGAGCTGTTTTTT. It translates to CASSSGGSATTGELFF. This sequence joins TRBV27 and TRBJ2-2; 7 bases agree with TRBD2. The CDR3 loop spans 16 amino acids. The germline CDR1 and CDR2 sequences are MNHEY and SMNVEV (reference sequence). The V gene end was trimmed by 4 bases and the J gene end by 4 bases; junction bases not matched to a gene: 9.

The genes are TRBV5-4 and TRBJ2-5; weak D call: TRBD1 (6 bases). CDR3 length equals 18 residues. Trimming took 1 base from V and 7 from J, leaving 26 bases between them. Germline V lookup: CDR1 SGHNT, CDR2 YYREEE (reference sequence). The CDR3: CASSLRLGRGEGSRTQYF. The CDR3 DNA reads as TGTGCCAGCAGCTTGAGGTTAGGCAGGGGCGAGGGCTCAAGGACCCAGTACTTC.

The J gene is TRBJ1-1, the V gene TRBV11-1; 7 bases match TRBD1. Germline CDR1 is SGHAT and CDR2 is FQDESV (reference sequence). Unmatched junction bases numbered 2, after V lost 4 bases and J lost 6 bases. This CDR3 region has 12 residues. The CDR3 loop reads CASSSQGAEAFF. CDR3 in DNA: TGTGCCAGCAGCTCCCAGGGGGCTGAAGCTTTCTTT. Filled out from reference TRBV11-1 and TRBJ1-1, the complete variable domain reads EAEVAQSPRYKITEKSQAVAFWCDPISGHATLYWYRQILGQGPELLVQFQDESVVDDSQLPKDRFSAERLKGVDSTLKIQPAELGDSAMYLCASSSQGAEAFFGQGTRLTVV.

This rearrangement joins TRBV6-1 to TRBJ2-1; possible D gene TRBD1, 6 bases. V was cut by 2 bases and J by 8 bases, with 13 bases left in between. The germline V gene has CDR1 MNHNS and CDR2 SASEGT. This CDR3 contains 14 residues. This chain's CDR3 is CASSERNRADEQFF. The CDR3 DNA sequence: TGTGCCAGCAGTGAAAGGAACAGGGCTGATGAGCAGTTCTTC.

The genes are TRBV18 and TRBJ2-7; 8 nucleotides align to TRBD2. The CDR3 covers 15 residues. Germline CDR1 KGHSH, CDR2 LQKENI. Trimming cost V 4 bases and J 6 bases; bases outside gene matches: 11. The CDR3 bases are TGTGCCAGCTCACTACTAGCGGTATCCCCTTCCGAGCAGTACTTC. Encoded protein: CASSLLAVSPSEQYF.

J is TRBJ1-1 and V is TRBV6-5; D gene ambiguous. Trimming stripped 0 bases from V and 4 bases from J, with 6 bases between. From germline, CDR1 is MNHEY and CDR2 SVGAGI. This CDR3 comprises 13 residues. The CDR3 protein is CASSYSGSTEAFF. CDR3 in DNA: TGTGCCAGCAGTTACTCAGGGTCCACTGAAGCTTTCTTT.

The J gene is TRBJ1-1, the V gene TRBV12-3 or TRBV12-4, with D maybe TRBD1 (6 bases). This CDR3 comprises 13 residues. Deletions cut 7 bases from V and 1 base from J, with 10 bases between. This CDR3 reads CASNQDRNTEAFF. DNA for the CDR3: TGTGCCAGCAACCAGGACAGGAACACTGAAGCTTTCTTT.

In its sample, this clone was seen once. V and J are TRBV5-4 and TRBJ1-2, with D unresolved. The CDR3 loop spans 13 amino acids. Germline values: CDR1 SGHNT, CDR2 YYREEE (reference sequence). The V gene lost 6 bases and the J gene lost 2 bases, with 11 bases spanning the gap. CDR3 sequence (DNA): TGTGCCAGCAAGGGCACGGACAACTATGGCTACACCTTC. Translation gives CASKGTDNYGYTF.

V and J are TRBV3-1 (or the pseudogene TRBV3-2) and TRBJ1-1; D is unclear. V lost 1 base and J lost 7, with 7 bases in between. CDR3 length equals 12 residues. Germline loops: CDR1 LGHDT, CDR2 YNNKEL (reference sequence). CDR3 loop: CASSQGQLEAFF. The CDR3 bases are TGTGCCAGCAGCCAAGGGCAGCTTGAAGCTTTCTTT.

The chain joins TRBV28 to TRBJ1-5; perhaps TRBD1 as D (5 bases). Germline lookup yields CDR1 MDHEN and CDR2 SYDVKM. The CDR3 runs to 16 residues. The CDR3 bases are TGTGCTCTGAGACCGGGAGGGAGAGGGGGCAATCAGCCCCAGCATTTT. This encodes CALRPGGRGGNQPQHF.

The chain recombines TRBV19 with TRBJ1-5; D is undetermined. The CDR3 sequence is 14 residues long. V lost 5 bases and J lost 7, with 15 bases in between. Germline V gene sequence: CDR1 LNHDA, CDR2 SQIVND (reference sequence). CDR3 protein: CASSPRPPRQPQHF. The CDR3 DNA follows: TGTGCCAGTAGTCCGCGGCCCCCTCGGCAGCCCCAGCATTTT.

The chain uses TRBV23-1 and TRBJ1-1; no firm D call. TRBV23-1 carries the ORF label, with uncertain function. Trimming stripped 0 bases from V and 7 bases from J, with 21 bases between. The CDR3 is 17 amino acids. CDR3 loop: CASSQSSGGENVREAFF. CDR3 nucleotides: TGCGCCAGCAGTCAATCGAGTGGAGGTGAGAACGTACGTGAAGCTTTCTTT.

In nucleotides, the CDR3 is TGTGCCAGCAGCCAAGTTTGGGATTACTCTGGAAACACCATATATTTT. Amino acids: CASSQVWDYSGNTIYF. This rearrangement joins TRBV3-1 (or the pseudogene TRBV3-2) to TRBJ1-3; D gene ambiguous. The CDR3 totals 16 residues. The V and J ends lost 1 base and 0 bases respectively, with 10 bases between them. Germline V gene lookup returns CDR1 LGHDT and CDR2 YNNKEL (reference sequence).

The chain joins TRBV6-1 to TRBJ1-2; D is perhaps TRBD1 (5 bases). V shed 2 bases and J shed 5 bases, with 12 bases lying between them. The germline gives CDR1 MNHNS, CDR2 SASEGT. There are 14 residues in the CDR3. The CDR3 here is CASSEFAGLYGYTF. The CDR3 bases are TGTGCCAGCAGTGAATTCGCAGGGTTGTATGGCTACACCTTC.

The V call is TRBV3-1 (or the pseudogene TRBV3-2), the J call TRBJ1-4, with a weak D call TRBD1 (5 bases). CDR3 size: 12 residues. Germline lookup yields CDR1 LGHDT and CDR2 YNNKEL (reference sequence). Deletions cut 5 bases from V and 11 bases from J, with 12 bases between. The CDR3 protein is CASSLGEGKLFF. The CDR3 nucleotides read TGTGCCAGCAGCTTGGGAGAGGGGAAACTGTTTTTT.